This T cell receptor beta chain was retrieved from a study of blood T cell repertoires in COVID-19. Germline V gene sequence: CDR1 SGHRS, CDR2 YFSETQ. The CDR3 has 16 amino acids. Unmatched junction bases numbered 4, after V lost 4 bases and J lost 1 base. Sequenced by immunoSEQ multiplex PCR; TCRdb stores in-frame clones only, minus some. The sample has 200,000 to 250,000 clones; 65% to 90% are singletons. The receptor comes from a woman in her 70s with COVID-19, enrolled during active disease. The chain joins TRBV5-1 to TRBJ2-2; TRBD2 matches at 10 bases. The specimen sequenced was peripheral blood. Written as DNA, the CDR3 is TGCGCCAGCAGCAACATAGCGGGGGGGAACACCGGGGAGCTGTTTTTT. It specifies CASSNIAGGNTGELFF.